Listed below are T cell receptor beta chains from one sample, sequenced in a study of response to subunit inactivated influenza vaccine. MiXCR, applied by TCRdb to the RT-PCR reads, yields one record per CDR3 protein. The repertoire includes roughly 500,000 distinct CDR3 sequences, 25% of them detected once, and 1.5% to 2% sits in the top ten. Material: CD4+ T cells sorted from PBMCs, obtained more than 4 days after vaccination. All receptors come from a man aged 45-65 years who received an inactivated influenza vaccine. Each CDR3 is given with its conserved first and last residue. A D gene is named only where the DNA matches it firmly. Clone size is stated in some rows and not others, as once, few, many or a class when expanded.

>TRBD2|TRBJ2-7|TRBV4-2|few
CASSLQTSGYEQYF
TGTGCCAGCAGCCTTCAGACTAGCGGCTACGAGCAGTACTTC
>NA|TRBJ2-1|TRBV10-2|NA
CASSEFAGNNEQFF
TGCGCCAGCAGTGAGTTCGCCGGGAACAATGAGCAGTTCTTC
>TRBD2|TRBJ2-3|TRBV12-3/TRBV12-4|NA
CASSLGLAGLLDTQYF
TGTGCCAGCAGTTTGGGACTAGCGGGGTTGCTGGATACGCAGTATTTT
>NA|TRBJ1-6|TRBV12-3/TRBV12-4|many
CASRRDRSNSPLHF
TGTGCCAGCAGAAGAGACAGAAGTAATTCACCCCTCCACTTT
>TRBD1|TRBJ2-7|TRBV12-3/TRBV12-4|few
CASSRQGGVIYEQYF
TGTGCCAGCAGCCGACAGGGTGGGGTGATATACGAGCAGTACTTC
>TRBD1|TRBJ1-1|TRBV20-1|few
CSARATGAAGLSFF
TGCAGTGCTAGAGCCACAGGGGCTGCGGGTCTGTCTTTCTTT
>NA|TRBJ2-7|TRBV3-1|once
CASSQVTNYEQYF
TGTGCCAGCAGCCAAGTCACGAACTACGAGCAGTACTTC
>NA|TRBJ1-5|TRBV6-1|NA
CASGEAWVSNQPQHF
TGTGCCAGCGGTGAAGCTTGGGTTAGCAATCAGCCCCAGCATTTT
>TRBD2|TRBJ2-5|TRBV5-1|NA
CASSGTSSEETQYF
TGCGCCAGCAGCGGGACTAGCTCCGAAGAGACCCAGTACTTC
>TRBD2|TRBJ2-1|TRBV20-1|NA
CSARDPSGRAGNEQFF
TGCAGTGCTAGAGACCCCAGCGGGAGGGCCGGGAATGAGCAGTTCTTC
>NA|TRBJ2-2|TRBV5-1|NA
CASSPSTVGELFF
TGCGCCAGCAGCCCCTCGACAGTCGGGGAGCTGTTTTTT
>NA|TRBJ2-7|TRBV27|few
CASKIVGGRSYEQYF
TGTGCCAGCAAAATTGTCGGGGGCCGTTCCTACGAGCAGTACTTC
>NA|TRBJ2-3|TRBV2|NA
CASSEAGSHVADTQYF
TGTGCCAGCAGTGAAGCTGGATCCCACGTAGCGGATACGCAGTATTTT
>NA|TRBJ1-2|TRBV10-3|NA
CAISEYDSRNYGYTF
TGTGCCATCAGTGAGTACGACAGTCGTAACTATGGCTACACCTTC
>TRBD1|TRBJ1-1|TRBV20-1|NA
CSARSSGTGGEAFF
TGCAGTGCTAGATCATCCGGGACAGGGGGCGAAGCTTTCTTT
>TRBD2|TRBJ2-1|TRBV27|NA
CASSPRTSGGYEQFF
TGTGCCAGCAGTCCCAGGACTAGCGGGGGCTATGAGCAGTTCTTC
>NA|TRBJ2-5|TRBV6-6|few
CATVREIQETQYF
TGTGCCACAGTCCGGGAGATCCAAGAGACCCAGTACTTC
>NA|TRBJ2-7|TRBV20-1|NA
CSARDREGGTLSSYEQYF
TGCAGTGCTAGAGATCGAGAGGGAGGAACCTTAAGCTCCTACGAGCAGTACTTC
>NA|TRBJ2-5|TRBV20-1|NA
CSAINIEKETQYF
TGCAGTGCTATCAATATTGAGAAAGAGACCCAGTACTTC
>NA|TRBJ2-3|TRBV7-2|NA
CASSLAGLDGDTQYF
TGTGCCAGCAGCTTAGCAGGGTTGGATGGAGATACGCAGTATTTT
>NA|TRBJ2-2|TRBV5-1|NA
CASSSIDGGTGELFF
TGCGCCAGCAGCTCTATTGACGGGGGCACCGGGGAGCTGTTTTTT
>NA|TRBJ2-3|TRBV30|NA
CAWSDKGGGTDTQYF
TGTGCCTGGAGTGATAAGGGAGGAGGCACAGATACGCAGTATTTT
>NA|TRBJ1-5|TRBV20-1|many
CSALGQFNQPQHF
TGCAGTGCTCTGGGCCAATTTAATCAGCCCCAGCATTTT
>NA|TRBJ2-7|TRBV6-5|few
CASRAVYEQYF
TGTGCCAGCAGAGCAGTTTACGAGCAGTACTTC
>NA|TRBJ2-7|TRBV3-1|few
CASSLSTGRWEQYF
TGTGCCAGCAGCCTCAGCACAGGGCGGTGGGAGCAGTACTTC
>NA|TRBJ2-2|TRBV12-3/TRBV12-4|few
CASSSWETGELFF
TGTGCCAGCAGTTCGTGGGAAACCGGGGAGCTGTTTTTT
>TRBD1|TRBJ2-7|TRBV27|many
CASSLWGQGTYEQYF
TGTGCCAGCAGTTTATGGGGACAGGGGACCTACGAGCAGTACTTC
>NA|TRBJ2-2|TRBV12-3/TRBV12-4|many
CASSFSHNTGELFF
TGTGCCAGCAGTTTTTCACATAACACCGGGGAGCTGTTTTTT
>NA|TRBJ1-6|TRBV6-2/TRBV6-3|NA
CASSSDSYNSPLHF
TGTGCCAGCAGTTCGGACTCCTATAATTCACCCCTCCACTTT
>NA|TRBJ2-3|TRBV6-1|NA
CASSEAGRTDTQYF
TGTGCCAGCAGTGAAGCGGGGCGCACAGATACGCAGTATTTT
>NA|TRBJ1-5|TRBV3-1|few
CASSQWGTNQPQHF
TGTGCCAGCAGCCAGTGGGGAACCAATCAGCCCCAGCATTTT
>TRBD1|TRBJ1-1|TRBV29-1|many
CSVGTGVSTEAFF
TGCAGCGTTGGGACAGGGGTATCCACTGAAGCTTTCTTT